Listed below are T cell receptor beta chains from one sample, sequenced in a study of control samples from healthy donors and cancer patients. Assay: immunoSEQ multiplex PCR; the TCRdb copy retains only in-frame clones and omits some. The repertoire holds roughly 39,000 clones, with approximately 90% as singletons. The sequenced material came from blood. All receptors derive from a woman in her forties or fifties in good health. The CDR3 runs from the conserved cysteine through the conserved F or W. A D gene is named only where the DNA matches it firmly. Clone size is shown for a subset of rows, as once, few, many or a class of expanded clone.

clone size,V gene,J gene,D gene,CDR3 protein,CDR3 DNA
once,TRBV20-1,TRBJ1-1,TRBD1,CRVDRETEAFF,TGCAGGGTCGACAGGGAAACTGAAGCTTTCTTT
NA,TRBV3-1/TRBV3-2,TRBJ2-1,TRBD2,CASSQTGLAGGQPEQFF,TGTGCCAGCAGCCAAACGGGACTAGCGGGGGGGCAACCGGAGCAGTTCTTC
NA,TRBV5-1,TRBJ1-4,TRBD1,CASSWGQGDEKLFF,TGCGCCAGCAGCTGGGGACAGGGGGATGAAAAACTGTTTTTT
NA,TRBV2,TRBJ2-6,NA,CASRIQGFASGANVLTF,TGTGCCAGCAGAATACAGGGCTTTGCCTCTGGGGCCAACGTCCTGACTTTC
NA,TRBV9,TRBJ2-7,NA,CASSLTGTGNYEQYF,TGTGCCAGCAGCCTCACCGGGACGGGGAACTACGAGCAGTACTTC
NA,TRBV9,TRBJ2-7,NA,CASSPGYEQYF,TGTGCCAGCAGCCCCGGTTACGAGCAGTACTTC
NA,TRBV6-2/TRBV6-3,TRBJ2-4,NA,CASSLGQNIQYF,TGTGCCAGCAGTTTGGGTCAAAACATTCAGTACTTC
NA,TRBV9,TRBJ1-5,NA,CASSKGTNQPQHF,TGTGCCAGCAGCAAAGGGACCAATCAGCCCCAGCATTTT
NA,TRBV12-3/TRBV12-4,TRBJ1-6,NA,CASSLAGLRPLHF,TGTGCCAGCAGTTTGGCAGGGCTTCGACCCCTCCACTTT
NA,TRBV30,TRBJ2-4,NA,CAWRWGSKNIQYF,TGTGCCTGGAGATGGGGTTCCAAAAACATTCAGTACTTC
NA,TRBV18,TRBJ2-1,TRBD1,CASSRQGSEQFF,TGTGCCAGCTCTCGACAGGGATCCGAGCAGTTCTTC
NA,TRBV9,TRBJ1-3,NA,CASSAVSGNTIYF,TGTGCCAGCAGCGCAGTCTCTGGAAACACCATATATTTT
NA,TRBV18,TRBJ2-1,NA,CASSSNFPDNEQFF,TGTGCCAGCTCCTCGAACTTCCCTGACAATGAGCAGTTCTTC
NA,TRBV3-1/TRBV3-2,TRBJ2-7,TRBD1,CASSWGQATYEQYF,TGTGCCAGCAGCTGGGGACAGGCAACCTACGAGCAGTACTTC
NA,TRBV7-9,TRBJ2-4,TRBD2,CASSLDEGLAEIRSIQYF,TGTGCCAGCAGCTTAGATGAGGGACTAGCGGAAATTCGGAGCATTCAGTACTTC
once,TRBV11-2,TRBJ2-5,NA,CASSSRRPQETQYF,TGTGCCAGCAGCTCCCGTCGGCCTCAAGAGACCCAGTACTTC
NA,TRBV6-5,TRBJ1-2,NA,CASKRGAGYTF,TGTGCCAGCAAGCGGGGCGCTGGCTACACCTTC
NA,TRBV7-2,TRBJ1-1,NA,CASSLVSVKNTEAFF,TGTGCCAGCAGCTTAGTATCCGTGAAGAACACTGAAGCTTTCTTT
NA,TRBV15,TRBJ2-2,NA,CATSRGVTGELFF,TGTGCCACCAGCAGAGGGGTCACCGGGGAGCTGTTTTTT
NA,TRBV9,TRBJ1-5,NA,CASSGGYSNQPQHF,TGTGCCAGCAGCGGAGGGTATAGCAATCAGCCCCAGCATTTT
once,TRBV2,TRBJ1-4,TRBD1,CASSRDRSNEKLFF,TGTGCCAGCAGCCGGGACAGATCTAATGAAAAACTGTTTTTT
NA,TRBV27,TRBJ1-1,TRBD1,CASSSGQRNTEAFF,TGTGCCAGCAGTTCGGGACAGCGGAACACTGAAGCTTTCTTT
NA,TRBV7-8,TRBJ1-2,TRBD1,CASSAGGPNYGYTF,TGTGCCAGCAGCGCAGGGGGCCCAAACTATGGCTACACCTTC
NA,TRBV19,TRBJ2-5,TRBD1,CASSIGDRQETQYF,TGTGCCAGTAGTATAGGGGACAGACAAGAGACCCAGTACTTC
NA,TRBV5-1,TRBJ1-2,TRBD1,CASSIQGPRDGYTF,TGCGCCAGCAGCATACAGGGGCCTAGGGATGGCTACACCTTC
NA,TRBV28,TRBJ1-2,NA,CASSLFGGTYGYTF,TGTGCCAGCAGTTTATTCGGGGGAACCTATGGCTACACCTTC
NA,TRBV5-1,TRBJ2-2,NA,CASSLGNPNTGELFF,TGCGCCAGCAGCCTGGGTAACCCGAACACCGGGGAGCTGTTTTTT
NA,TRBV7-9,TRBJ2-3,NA,CASSPDSRGDTQYF,TGTGCCAGCAGCCCAGACTCCCGCGGGGATACGCAGTATTTT
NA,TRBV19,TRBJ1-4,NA,CASSIGATTPFF,TGTGCCAGTAGTATTGGAGCTACAACTCCTTTTTTT
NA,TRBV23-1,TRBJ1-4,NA,CASIKTRGSNEKLFF,TGCGCCAGCATCAAAACGCGAGGGAGTAATGAAAAACTGTTTTTT
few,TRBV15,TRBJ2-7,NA,CATSRDGAGREQYF,TGTGCCACCAGCAGAGATGGGGCAGGGCGCGAGCAGTACTTC
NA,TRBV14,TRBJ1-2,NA,CASRKAGGPYGYTF,TGTGCCAGCAGAAAGGCGGGTGGCCCTTATGGCTACACCTTC
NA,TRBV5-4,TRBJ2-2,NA,CASSFGSGGGELFF,TGTGCCAGCAGCTTTGGATCCGGGGGCGGGGAGCTGTTTTTT
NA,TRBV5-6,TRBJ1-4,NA,CASSPIRGTNEKLFF,TGTGCCAGCAGCCCCATTAGGGGCACTAATGAAAAACTGTTTTTT
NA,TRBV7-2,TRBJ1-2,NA,CASSRDTNYGYTF,TGTGCCAGCAGCCGGGACACTAACTATGGCTACACCTTC
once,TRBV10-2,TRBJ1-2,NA,CASSESIITGGGYTF,TGCGCCAGCAGTGAGTCGATTATCACCGGAGGGGGCTACACCTTC
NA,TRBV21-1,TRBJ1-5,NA,CASSRAPTVPQHF,TGTGCCAGCAGCAGGGCCCCGACCGTGCCCCAGCATTTT
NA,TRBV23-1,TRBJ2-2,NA,CASSQSARGATGELFF,TGCGCCAGCAGTCAATCGGCCAGGGGGGCCACCGGGGAGCTGTTTTTT
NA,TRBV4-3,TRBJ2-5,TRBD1,CASSLEGQGPETQYF,TGCGCCAGCAGTCTGGAGGGACAGGGTCCAGAGACCCAGTACTTC
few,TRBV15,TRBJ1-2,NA,CATSTDRAGYTF,TGTGCCACCAGCACGGACCGTGCGGGCTACACCTTC
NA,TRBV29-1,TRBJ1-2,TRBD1,CSVDRGLGYTF,TGCAGCGTCGACAGGGGGCTCGGCTACACCTTC
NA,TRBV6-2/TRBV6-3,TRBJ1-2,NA,CASSYGYGYTF,TGTGCCAGCAGTTATGGTTACGGCTACACCTTC
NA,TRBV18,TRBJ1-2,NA,CASSPLSSLTNYGYTF,TGTGCCAGCTCGCCCCTCTCCTCTCTAACAAACTATGGCTACACCTTC
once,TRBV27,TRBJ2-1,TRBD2,CASRGVTRNEQFF,TGTGCCAGTCGGGGGGTCACTCGGAATGAGCAGTTCTTC
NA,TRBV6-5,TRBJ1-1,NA,CASRRHTGGEAFF,TGTGCCAGCAGACGCCATACGGGAGGTGAAGCTTTCTTT
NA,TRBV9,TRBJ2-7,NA,CASSHPLAYEQYF,TGTGCCAGCAGCCACCCCCTAGCTTACGAGCAGTACTTC